What follows are 12 T cell receptor beta chains derived from one specimen sequenced in a study of blood T cell repertoires in COVID-19. Assay: immunoSEQ multiplex PCR; the TCRdb copy retains only in-frame clones and omits some. This sample carries about 270,000 clones, approximately 91% of them seen once, and the ten largest clones take around 0.9%. Sequenced sample: PBMCs or T cells enriched from blood (not recorded which). These receptor sequences come from a woman in her twenties or thirties who had recovered from COVID-19.

This clone was found once. This chain joins TRBV7-3 and TRBJ2-1; D not certain. The CDR3 consists of 11 residues. Trimming shortened V by 6 bases and J by 8 bases, and 8 bases separated the two germline ends. The V gene's germline CDR1 is SGHTA and CDR2 FQGTGA. Here the CDR3 reads CASSIRDEQFF. The CDR3 coding sequence is TGTGCCAGCAGTATACGCGATGAGCAGTTCTTC.

This sequence joins TRBV21-1 and TRBJ1-1. TRBV21-1 is classified as a pseudogene. The CDR3 contains 15 residues. Here the CDR3 DNA reads TGTGCCAGCAGCTTCGCGGGTCTCATGAACACTGAAGCTTTCTTT. It yields the protein CASSFAGLMNTEAFF.

The chain couples TRBV10-1 to TRBJ1-1, with D unresolved. This CDR3 is built from 14 residues. Trimming pared 3 bases from V and 1 base from J, leaving 9 bases between. From germline, CDR1 is WNHNN and CDR2 SYGVQD (reference sequence). CDR3 in amino acids: CASSDNRPNTEAFF. CDR3 bases: TGCGCCAGCAGTGACAACAGACCGAACACTGAAGCTTTCTTT.

The chain carries TRBV19 and TRBJ1-4; 8 nucleotides agree with TRBD1. CDR3 length: 16 amino acids. CDR1 is LNHDA, CDR2 SQIVND, per germline (reference sequence). V dropped 4 bases and J dropped 8; count of bases not matched to a gene: 12. CDR3 region: CASSTSTGGSREKLFF. The CDR3 bases are TGTGCCAGTAGTACCTCAACAGGGGGGAGTCGGGAAAAACTGTTTTTT.

The V call is TRBV7-8, the J call TRBJ2-5, with 10 bases that match TRBD1. Per germline, CDR1 SGHVS and CDR2 FQNEAQ. The CDR3 is 16 residues long. V shed 5 bases and J 2 bases; nucleotides not matched to a gene: 8. The CDR3 region has the DNA TGTGCCAGCAGCGTATCGACAGGGGGCAGACAAGAGACCCAGTACTTC. This translates into CASSVSTGGRQETQYF.

The V and J genes are TRBV5-1 and TRBJ2-7, with TRBD1 matching 9 bases. Germline CDR1 SGHRS, CDR2 YFSETQ. Trimming cost V 4 bases and J 6 bases; bases outside gene matches: 11. This CDR3 contains 15 residues. The CDR3 reads CASSPIPGQGGEQYF. In DNA, the CDR3 is TGCGCCAGCAGCCCGATCCCGGGACAGGGCGGCGAGCAGTACTTC.

This chain connects TRBV4-1 to TRBJ2-3; D ambiguous. Germline assignment: CDR1 MGHRA and CDR2 YSYEKL. The CDR3 has 12 residues. With 0 bases removed from V and 11 bases from J, the gap between germline ends came to 9 bases. CDR3 nucleotide sequence: TGCGCCAGCAGCCAAGATTCCCAGTTGCAGTATTTT. This sequence encodes CASSQDSQLQYF.

This sequence joins TRBV10-1 and TRBJ1-1, with 7 bases lining up with TRBD1. The germline V gene has CDR1 WNHNN and CDR2 SYGVQD (reference sequence). V gave up 0 bases and J gave up 10 bases; unmatched junction bases: 5. CDR3 length: 13 residues. CDR3 sequence: CASSESEGARAFF. The CDR3 region has the DNA TGCGCCAGCAGTGAGTCGGAGGGGGCGCGAGCTTTCTTT.

The chain couples TRBV7-3 to TRBJ2-2; 10 nucleotides agree with TRBD2. This CDR3 region has 15 residues. The germline V gene encodes CDR1 SGHTA and CDR2 FQGTGA. After removal of 5 bases from V and 8 bases from J, the junction contained 8 bases not matched to a gene. The chain's CDR3 is CASSITSGAGGELFF. CDR3 sequence (DNA): TGTGCCAGCAGCATTACTAGCGGGGCCGGAGGGGAGCTGTTTTTT.

The chain recombines TRBV5-6 with TRBJ1-4, with a weak D call TRBD1 (5 bases). The CDR3 sequence is 14 residues long. V was shortened by 0 bases and J by 11 bases, with 14 bases between the two germline ends. Germline V gene lookup returns CDR1 SGHDT and CDR2 YYEEEE. This CDR3 is CASSLDGAQGKLFF. In nucleotides, the CDR3 is TGTGCCAGCAGCTTGGATGGGGCTCAAGGGAAACTGTTTTTT.

The chain carries TRBV5-4 and TRBJ2-1; the match to TRBD2 covers 8 bases. The CDR3 length is 14 residues. V trimming: 2 bases; J trimming: 13 bases; junction bases outside the gene matches: 11. The V gene's germline CDR1 is SGHNT and CDR2 YYREEE (reference sequence). CDR3 nucleotides: TGTGCCAGCAGCTTTCGCGGGGGGTTGAGTAGTCAGTTCTTC. Translating gives CASSFRGGLSSQFF.

V is TRBV13 and J is TRBJ1-3, with D possibly TRBD1 on 6 matching bases. With 0 bases removed from V and 2 bases from J, the gap between germline ends came to 11 bases. CDR3 length equals 16 residues. In germline, CDR1 is PRHDT, CDR2 FYEKMQ (reference sequence). The CDR3 DNA reads as TGTGCCAGCAGCTTAGGCATGTACAGGGCTGGAAACACCATATATTTT. It translates to CASSLGMYRAGNTIYF.